This T cell receptor (beta chain) is from a study of tumor-infiltrating lymphocytes in primary liver carcinoma. About the research overall: The five patients, who were men and women, ranged in age from 30 to 69 years. Stage T1-T3 N0M0 tumors spanned about 4.2 to 11 cm.

Details on this clonotype: Antigen: not known. As the CDR3 is not closed by the conserved phenylalanine or tryptophan, this likely results from a read error.

Whole-study results and caveats: Paired tumor-adjacent and tumor-blood samples overlapped less than tumor region pairs did.

Scientists recovered RNA and DNA together from around 20-30 mg of unsorted bulk tissue. Those patients suffered from chronic HBV infection and were treatment-naive. cDNA specific to TCR beta was made from 500 ng of total RNA, with a constant-region primer employed for priming. Three nested multiplex PCR rounds of slightly modified ARM-PCR generated TCR beta libraries. TCRdb reprocessed the multiplex PCR reads with MiXCR, giving one entry per CDR3 protein. This table has fewer than 250,000 distinct CDR3 sequences, 70% to 90% appearing once. The sequenced sample consisted of tumor tissue from primary liver carcinoma. The sequence came from a man between 40 and 49 years old with primary liver carcinoma and hepatitis B virus infection.

The CDR3 bases are TGTGCCAGCAGTGACCGATCCAGGACAGGGCTATACAATGAGCAGTTCTAC. This codes for CASSDRSRTGLYNEQFY. V usage is TRBV6-5 and J usage is TRBJ2-1; TRBD1 matches 8 bases. The CDR3 covers 17 residues. Germline trimming cut 5 bases from V and 4 bases from J; bases unmatched to any gene: 13. CDR1 and CDR2 (germline): MNHEY, SVGAGI.